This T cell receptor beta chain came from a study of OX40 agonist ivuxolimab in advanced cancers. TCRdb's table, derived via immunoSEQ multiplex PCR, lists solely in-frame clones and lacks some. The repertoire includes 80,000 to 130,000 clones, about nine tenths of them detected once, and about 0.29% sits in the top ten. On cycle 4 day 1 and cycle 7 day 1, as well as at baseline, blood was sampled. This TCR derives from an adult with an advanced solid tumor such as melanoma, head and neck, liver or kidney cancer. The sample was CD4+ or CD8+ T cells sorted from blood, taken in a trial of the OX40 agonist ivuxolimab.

This chain's CDR3 is CASSLAHSGTLLYGYTF. CDR3 nucleotides: TGTGCCAGCAGCTTAGCCCACTCCGGGACGCTCTTATATGGCTACACCTTC. This chain links TRBV11-3 with TRBJ1-2, with D perhaps TRBD1 (5 bases). Germline values: CDR1 SGHNT, CDR2 YENEEA. This CDR3 contains 17 residues. With 1 base removed from V and 5 bases from J, the gap between germline ends came to 20 bases. Variable domain in full (rest from reference TRBV11-3 and TRBJ1-2): EAGVVQSPRYKIIEKKQPVAFWCNPISGHNTLYWYLQNLGQGPELLIRYENEEAVDDSQLPKDRFSAERLKGVDSTLKIQPAELGDSAVYLCASSLAHSGTLLYGYTFGSGTRLTVV.